The 10 T cell receptor beta chains given below trace back to one sample, sequenced in a study of blood T cell repertoires in COVID-19. The method was immunoSEQ multiplex PCR; TCRdb's version includes in-frame clones alone and lacks a portion of them. The sample records around 140,000 clones, roughly 79% being singletons. Sequenced input: PBMCs or T cells enriched from blood (not recorded which). The receptors stem from a woman aged 50 to 60 who had recovered from COVID-19.

CDR3: CASRKRSGTEAFF. DNA of the CDR3: TGTGCCAGCAGGAAGAGGAGTGGCACTGAAGCTTTCTTT. The rearrangement links TRBV6-5 to TRBJ1-1; the D is unclear. The CDR3 sequence is 13 residues long. Germline V gene sequence: CDR1 MNHEY, CDR2 SVGAGI. V lost 6 bases and J lost 4, with 12 bases in between.

This clone has a single count. This chain uses TRBV5-4 with TRBJ1-1, with 8 bases that match TRBD1. The junction had 8 bases not matched to a gene; V was cut back by 2 bases and J by 8 bases. The germline V gene encodes CDR1 SGHNT and CDR2 YYREEE (reference sequence). CDR3 length: 14 amino acids. The CDR3 DNA reads as TGTGCCAGCAGCTTTACGAGACAGGGGCCCGAAGCTTTCTTT. Protein sequence: CASSFTRQGPEAFF.

The J gene is TRBJ2-7, the V gene TRBV11-1; no firm D call. V shed 3 bases and J shed 9 bases, with 18 bases lying between them. The CDR3 loop spans 14 amino acids. The germline V gene encodes CDR1 SGHAT and CDR2 FQDESV (reference sequence). CDR3: CASSFLSDARVQYF. The CDR3 DNA reads as TGTGCCAGCAGCTTTCTTTCTGATGCCCGGGTGCAGTACTTC.

The rearrangement links TRBV9 to TRBJ1-1, with 7 bases aligning to TRBD1. The germline CDR1 and CDR2 sequences are SGDLS and YYNGEE. This CDR3 is 16 amino acids long. The V segment lost 7 bases and the J segment 4 bases; nucleotides outside the gene matches: 16. The CDR3 DNA sequence: TGTGCCAGCGCCCCTATTAATAGGGGGCGCGGCACTGAAGCTTTCTTT. Encoded protein: CASAPINRGRGTEAFF.

Many counts were recorded for this clone. The chain has TRBV7-9 and TRBJ1-1, with 8 bases aligning to TRBD1. There are 13 residues in the CDR3. Germline trimming cut 2 bases from V and 11 bases from J; bases unmatched to any gene: 7. Per germline, CDR1 SEHNR and CDR2 FQNEAQ (reference sequence). CDR3 protein: CASSLSGRGHAFF. DNA for the CDR3: TGTGCCAGCAGCTTATCCGGCAGGGGGCATGCTTTCTTT.

V and J are TRBV7-9 and TRBJ1-1; D ambiguous. V was shortened by 5 bases and J by 1 base, with 14 bases between the two germline ends. Germline V gene data show CDR1 as SEHNR and CDR2 as FQNEAQ (reference sequence). The CDR3 totals 15 residues. As DNA, the CDR3 is TGTGCCAGCAGCCCCTTAAGCGGCCCGAACACTGAAGCTTTCTTT. Protein sequence: CASSPLSGPNTEAFF.

CDR3 coding DNA: TGTGCCAGCAGCCAGAACCACCACGAGGGCGCTGAAGCTTTCTTT. Protein: CASSQNHHEGAEAFF. The chain recombines TRBV7-8 with TRBJ1-1, with unresolved D. The V end lost 5 bases, the J end lost 6 bases, and 19 bases lay between the germline ends. The germline V gene encodes CDR1 SGHVS and CDR2 FQNEAQ. The CDR3 contains 15 residues.

V is TRBV20-1 and J is TRBJ2-1; D call uncertain. Trimming shortened V by 1 base and J by 10 bases, and 5 bases separated the two germline ends. Germline-derived CDR1 and CDR2 are DFQATT and SNEGSKA (reference sequence). The CDR3 contains 10 residues. In DNA, the CDR3 is TGCAGTGCTAGAGTTCGGGAGCAGTTCTTC. Amino acids: CSARVREQFF.

In its sample, this clone was seen once. J is TRBJ2-2 and V is TRBV6-5; D perhaps matches TRBD1 (6 bases). This CDR3 is 14 amino acids long. Germline V lookup: CDR1 MNHEY, CDR2 SVGAGI. V was pared by 7 bases and J by 4 bases, with 13 bases between. The CDR3 loop reads CASTGQSPTGELFF. In DNA form, the CDR3 reads TGTGCCAGCACTGGACAGAGTCCCACCGGGGAGCTGTTTTTT.

This chain connects TRBV12-5 to TRBJ2-2; 10 bases fit TRBD2. Germline V gene data show CDR1 as LGHNT and CDR2 as FRNRAP. The ends lost 8 bases at V and 4 bases at J; junction bases unmatched: 1. The CDR3 extends over 13 amino acids. CDR3 bases: TGTGCTAGTTTAGCGGGGGGCACCGGGGAGCTGTTTTTT. Translation gives CASLAGGTGELFF. Based on the CDR3 plus reference TRBV12-5 and TRBJ2-2, the full variable domain is DARVTQTPRHKVTEMGQEVTMRCQPILGHNTVFWYRQTMMQGLELLAYFRNRAPLDDSGMPKDRFSAEMPDATLATLKIQPSEPRDSAVYFCASLAGGTGELFFGEGSRLTVL.